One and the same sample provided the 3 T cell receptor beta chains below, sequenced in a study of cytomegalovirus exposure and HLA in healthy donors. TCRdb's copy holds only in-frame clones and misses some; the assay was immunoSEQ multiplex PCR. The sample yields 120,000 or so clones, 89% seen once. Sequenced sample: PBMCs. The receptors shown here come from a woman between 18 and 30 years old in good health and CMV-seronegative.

The chain's CDR3 is CASTLLDTGNTEAFF. CDR3 nucleotide sequence: TGCGCCAGCACGTTATTAGATACAGGGAACACTGAAGCTTTCTTT. The chain joins TRBV5-1 to TRBJ1-1; D may be TRBD1 (5 bases). V lost 6 bases, J lost 1 base, and 16 bases lay in between. Germline-derived CDR1 and CDR2 are SGHRS and YFSETQ. This CDR3 has 15 residues.

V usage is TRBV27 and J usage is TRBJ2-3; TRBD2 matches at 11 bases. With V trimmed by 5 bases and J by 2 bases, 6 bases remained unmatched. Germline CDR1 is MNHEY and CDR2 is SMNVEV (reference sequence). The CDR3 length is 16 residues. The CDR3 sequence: CASSPLAGGDTDTQYF. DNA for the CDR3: TGTGCCAGCAGTCCCTTAGCGGGAGGGGACACAGATACGCAGTATTTT.

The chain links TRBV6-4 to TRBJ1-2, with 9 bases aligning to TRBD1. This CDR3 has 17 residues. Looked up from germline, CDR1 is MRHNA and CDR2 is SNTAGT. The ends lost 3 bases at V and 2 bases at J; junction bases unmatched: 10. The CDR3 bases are TGTGCCAGCAGTGATCTGGGGACAGGGTCTTTGAACTATGGCTACACCTTC. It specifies CASSDLGTGSLNYGYTF.